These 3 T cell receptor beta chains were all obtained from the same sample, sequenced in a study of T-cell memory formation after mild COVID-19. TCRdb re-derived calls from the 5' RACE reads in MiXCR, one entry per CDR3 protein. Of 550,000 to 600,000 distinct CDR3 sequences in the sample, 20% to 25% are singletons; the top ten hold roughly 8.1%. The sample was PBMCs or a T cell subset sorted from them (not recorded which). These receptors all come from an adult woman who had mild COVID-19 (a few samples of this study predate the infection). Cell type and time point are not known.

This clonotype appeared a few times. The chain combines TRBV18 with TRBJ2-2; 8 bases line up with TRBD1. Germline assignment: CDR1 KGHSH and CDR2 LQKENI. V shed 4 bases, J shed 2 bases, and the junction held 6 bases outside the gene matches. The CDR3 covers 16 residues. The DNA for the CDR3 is TGTGCCAGCTCACTCGGACAGGGCATCAACACCGGGGAGCTGTTTTTT. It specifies CASSLGQGINTGELFF.

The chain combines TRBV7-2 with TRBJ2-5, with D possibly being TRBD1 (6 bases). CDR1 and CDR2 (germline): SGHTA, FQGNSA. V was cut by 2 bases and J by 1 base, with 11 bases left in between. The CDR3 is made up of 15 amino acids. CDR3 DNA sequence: TGTGCCAGCAGCTTAATCAGGGGCCCCCAAGAGACCCAGTACTTC. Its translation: CASSLIRGPQETQYF.

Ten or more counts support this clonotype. The CDR3 nucleotides read TGTGCCAGCAGTGGAGCGGGAGCGGGCGAGACCCAGTACTTC. Translating it yields CASSGAGAGETQYF. The chain has TRBV12-3 or TRBV12-4 and TRBJ2-5; TRBD2 aligns across 8 bases. CDR3 size: 14 residues. V dropped 5 bases and J dropped 5; count of bases not matched to a gene: 7.